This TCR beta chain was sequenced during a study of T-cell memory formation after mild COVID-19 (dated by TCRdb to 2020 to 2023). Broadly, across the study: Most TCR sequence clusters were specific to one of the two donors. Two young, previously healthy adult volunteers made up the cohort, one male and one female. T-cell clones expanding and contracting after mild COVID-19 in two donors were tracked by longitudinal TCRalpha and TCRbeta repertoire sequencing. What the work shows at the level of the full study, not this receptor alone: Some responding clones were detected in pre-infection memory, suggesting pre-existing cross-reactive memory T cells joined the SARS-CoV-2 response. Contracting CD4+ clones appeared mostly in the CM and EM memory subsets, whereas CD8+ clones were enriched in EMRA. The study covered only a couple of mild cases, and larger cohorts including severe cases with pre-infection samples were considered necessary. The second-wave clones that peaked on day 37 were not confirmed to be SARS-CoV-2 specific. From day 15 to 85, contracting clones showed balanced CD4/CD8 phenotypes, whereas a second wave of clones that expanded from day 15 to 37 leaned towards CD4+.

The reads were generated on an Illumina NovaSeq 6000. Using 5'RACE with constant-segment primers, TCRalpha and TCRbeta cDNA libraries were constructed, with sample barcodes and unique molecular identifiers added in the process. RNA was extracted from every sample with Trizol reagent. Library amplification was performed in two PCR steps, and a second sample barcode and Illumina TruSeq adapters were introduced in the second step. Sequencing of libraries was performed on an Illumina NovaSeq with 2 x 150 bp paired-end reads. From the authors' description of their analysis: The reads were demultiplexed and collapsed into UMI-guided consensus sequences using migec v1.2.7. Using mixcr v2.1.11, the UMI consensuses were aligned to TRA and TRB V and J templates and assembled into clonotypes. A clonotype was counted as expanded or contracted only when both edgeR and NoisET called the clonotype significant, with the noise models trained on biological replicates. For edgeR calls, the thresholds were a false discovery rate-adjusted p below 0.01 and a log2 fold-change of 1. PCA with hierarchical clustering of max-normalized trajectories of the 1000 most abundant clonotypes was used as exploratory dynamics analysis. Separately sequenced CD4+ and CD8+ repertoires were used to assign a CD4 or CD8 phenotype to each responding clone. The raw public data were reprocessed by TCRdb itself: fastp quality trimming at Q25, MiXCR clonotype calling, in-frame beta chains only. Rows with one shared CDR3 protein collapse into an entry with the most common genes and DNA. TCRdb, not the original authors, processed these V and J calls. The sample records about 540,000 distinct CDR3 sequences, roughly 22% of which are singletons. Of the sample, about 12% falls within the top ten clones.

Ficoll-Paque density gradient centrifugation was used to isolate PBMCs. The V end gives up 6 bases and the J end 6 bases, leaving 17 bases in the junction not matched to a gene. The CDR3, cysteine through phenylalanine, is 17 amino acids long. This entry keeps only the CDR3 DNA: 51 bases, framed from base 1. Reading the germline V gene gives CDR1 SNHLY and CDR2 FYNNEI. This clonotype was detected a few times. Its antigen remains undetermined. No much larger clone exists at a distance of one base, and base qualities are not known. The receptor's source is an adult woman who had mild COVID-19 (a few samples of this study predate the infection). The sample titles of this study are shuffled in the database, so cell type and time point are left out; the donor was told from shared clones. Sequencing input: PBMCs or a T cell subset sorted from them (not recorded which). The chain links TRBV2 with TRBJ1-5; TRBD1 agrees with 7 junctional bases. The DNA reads TGTGCCAGCAGGCCACCTCACCGACAGGGAGAAGGTCAGCCCCAGCATTTT. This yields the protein CASRPPHRQGEGQPQHF.